This T cell receptor beta chain was observed in a study of T-cell reconstitution after alpha-beta-depleted transplantation in children. This clonotype occurred many times. Its antigen remains unidentified. Whole-study results and caveats: Several hundred rapidly expanded clones from non-depleted graft cells reportedly supplied alpha-beta T cells about two months post-transplant.

The CDR3 is 14 amino acids. V trimming: 7 bases; J trimming: 5 bases; junction bases outside the gene matches: 6. Germline assignment: CDR1 MDHEN and CDR2 SYDVKM. Molecular barcoding with unique molecular identifiers was used for the TCRbeta library. TCRdb passed the PCR reads through MiXCR, listing each CDR3 protein once. The sample includes fewer than 550,000 distinct CDR3 sequences, about 10% of them seen just once. This TCR was recovered from a female patient aged 2-15 years who had a stem cell transplant for aplastic anemia, so the T cells may come from the graft donor. This sequence joins TRBV28 and TRBJ2-2; 8 bases match TRBD1. Sequences were derived from PBMCs, mostly from graft donor cells, sampled 180 days after TCRalphabeta/CD19-depleted stem cell transplant. The CDR3 protein is CASKSGDRTGELFF. In DNA, the CDR3 is TGTGCCAGCAAGAGTGGGGACAGGACCGGGGAGCTGTTTTTT.